This is a list of T cell receptor beta chains from one sample in a study of blood T cell repertoires in COVID-19. Repertoires were generated with immunoSEQ multiplex PCR, while TCRdb's copy carries only in-frame clones and drops some. The sample yields some 300,000 clones, approximately 89% seen once. The source material was PBMCs or T cells enriched from blood (not recorded which). All receptors derive from a woman in her 30s who had recovered from COVID-19. The CDR3 runs from the conserved cysteine through the conserved F or W. The order of the fields is D gene, clone size, J gene, V gene, CDR3 DNA, CDR3 protein. D genes are given only for firm matches. Size is omitted from some rows. Given values are once, few, many or a class for expanded clones.

d_gene: NA
abundance: NA
j_gene: TRBJ2-5
v_gene: TRBV7-2
CDR3nt: TGTGCCAGCAGCTTTATGGTGCCAGCGGCAGGAGAGACCCAGTACTTC
CDR3aa: CASSFMVPAAGETQYF

d_gene: TRBD1
abundance: once
j_gene: TRBJ1-1
v_gene: TRBV18
CDR3nt: TGTGCCAGCTCACCCCACCCCCCGGGAACAGGGGGAGCAACTGAAGCTTTCTTT
CDR3aa: CASSPHPPGTGGATEAFF

d_gene: NA
abundance: NA
j_gene: TRBJ1-1
v_gene: TRBV10-3
CDR3nt: TGTGCCATCAGTGAGCCGGGACACGACGCTGGTGCTTTCTTT
CDR3aa: CAISEPGHDAGAFF

d_gene: TRBD1
abundance: NA
j_gene: TRBJ1-5
v_gene: TRBV7-8
CDR3nt: TGTGCCAGCAGTACCCGGGACAGGGGGAACAATCAGCCCCAGCATTTT
CDR3aa: CASSTRDRGNNQPQHF

d_gene: NA
abundance: NA
j_gene: TRBJ1-5
v_gene: TRBV6-5
CDR3nt: TGTGCCAGCAGACCCCCGGGGGGTTCCAATCAGCCCCAGCATTTT
CDR3aa: CASRPPGGSNQPQHF

d_gene: NA
abundance: NA
j_gene: TRBJ1-2
v_gene: TRBV29-1
CDR3nt: TGCAGCGTTTATGGTTTGGGGTCAGGGTCTTCAGACTATGGCTACACCTTC
CDR3aa: CSVYGLGSGSSDYGYTF

d_gene: NA
abundance: NA
j_gene: TRBJ2-4
v_gene: TRBV3-1/TRBV3-2
CDR3nt: TGTGCCAGCAGCCAACGGGCGGGGAACAAAAACATTCAGTACTTC
CDR3aa: CASSQRAGNKNIQYF

d_gene: NA
abundance: once
j_gene: TRBJ1-6
v_gene: TRBV24-1
CDR3nt: TGTGCCATTAGGGGAATCAGTAATTCACCCCTCCACTTT
CDR3aa: CAIRGISNSPLHF

d_gene: TRBD2
abundance: NA
j_gene: TRBJ2-3
v_gene: TRBV3-1/TRBV3-2
CDR3nt: TGTGCCAGCAGCCAAACTAGCGGGAAGACTAGCACAGATACGCAGTATTTT
CDR3aa: CASSQTSGKTSTDTQYF

d_gene: NA
abundance: NA
j_gene: TRBJ1-5
v_gene: TRBV3-1/TRBV3-2
CDR3nt: TGTGCCAGCAGCCCGACAGGTCCCAATCAGCCCCAGCATTTT
CDR3aa: CASSPTGPNQPQHF

d_gene: NA
abundance: NA
j_gene: TRBJ1-1
v_gene: TRBV27
CDR3nt: TGTGCCAGCAGACAACAGGGTAGCTCTGAAGCTTTCTTT
CDR3aa: CASRQQGSSEAFF

d_gene: NA
abundance: NA
j_gene: TRBJ2-7
v_gene: TRBV27
CDR3nt: TGTGCCAGCAGCTTCGAGGGTTTCTACGAGCAGTACTTC
CDR3aa: CASSFEGFYEQYF

d_gene: NA
abundance: NA
j_gene: TRBJ1-1
v_gene: TRBV7-2
CDR3nt: TGTGCCAGCAGCTTATCTGTGCGATTGAACACTGAAGCTTTCTTT
CDR3aa: CASSLSVRLNTEAFF

d_gene: NA
abundance: NA
j_gene: TRBJ2-7
v_gene: TRBV29-1
CDR3nt: TGCAGCGTTGGGCTAGGGGGTTCCGAGCAGTACTTC
CDR3aa: CSVGLGGSEQYF

d_gene: NA
abundance: NA
j_gene: TRBJ2-7
v_gene: TRBV11-2
CDR3nt: TGTGCCAGCAGCTTCTCATCGGGCTACGAGCAGTACTTC
CDR3aa: CASSFSSGYEQYF

d_gene: NA
abundance: NA
j_gene: TRBJ1-2
v_gene: TRBV10-3
CDR3nt: TGTGCCATCAGTGAGGGTACGGGAGGTAGCTATGGCTACACCTTC
CDR3aa: CAISEGTGGSYGYTF

d_gene: NA
abundance: NA
j_gene: TRBJ2-7
v_gene: TRBV28
CDR3nt: TGTGCCAGCAGTCCACGACTCGGGGACACCTTCTCCTACGAGCAGTACTTC
CDR3aa: CASSPRLGDTFSYEQYF

d_gene: TRBD2
abundance: NA
j_gene: TRBJ2-7
v_gene: TRBV2
CDR3nt: TGTGCCAGCGGGGGGGTGAGCTACGAGCAGTACTTC
CDR3aa: CASGGVSYEQYF

d_gene: TRBD1
abundance: NA
j_gene: TRBJ1-1
v_gene: TRBV3-1/TRBV3-2
CDR3nt: TGTGCCAGCAGCCAAGAGTTAGACAGGGCTGAAGCTTTCTTT
CDR3aa: CASSQELDRAEAFF

d_gene: NA
abundance: NA
j_gene: TRBJ2-7
v_gene: TRBV7-8
CDR3nt: TGTGCCCCGCGGATCTACGAGCAGTACTTC
CDR3aa: CAPRIYEQYF

d_gene: NA
abundance: NA
j_gene: TRBJ1-3
v_gene: TRBV5-1
CDR3nt: TGCGCCAGCAGTCATTCGTCGGGGGGCCATGCGTCTGGAAACACCATATATTTT
CDR3aa: CASSHSSGGHASGNTIYF

d_gene: TRBD2
abundance: NA
j_gene: TRBJ2-2
v_gene: TRBV19
CDR3nt: TGTGCCAGTAGTATAGTGGCAACCACCGCTAGCGGGAGGGAGCTGTTTTTT
CDR3aa: CASSIVATTASGRELFF

d_gene: TRBD2
abundance: few
j_gene: TRBJ2-3
v_gene: TRBV9
CDR3nt: TGTGCCAGCAGCGATCCCCCTACCCCGACTAGCGCACTTAGCACAGATACGCAGTATTTT
CDR3aa: CASSDPPTPTSALSTDTQYF

d_gene: NA
abundance: NA
j_gene: TRBJ1-4
v_gene: TRBV5-6
CDR3nt: TGTGCCAGCAGCTTGTATGCGCCAGGGGAGAGGGAAAAACTGTTTTTT
CDR3aa: CASSLYAPGEREKLFF

d_gene: TRBD1
abundance: NA
j_gene: TRBJ1-1
v_gene: TRBV6-1
CDR3nt: TGTGCCAGCAGTGACAGGGGGCGAGGGACTGAAGCTTTCTTT
CDR3aa: CASSDRGRGTEAFF

d_gene: TRBD1
abundance: NA
j_gene: TRBJ2-7
v_gene: TRBV7-9
CDR3nt: TGTGCCAGCAGCCCTGGACAGGGGGGCCCCTACGAGCAGTACTTC
CDR3aa: CASSPGQGGPYEQYF

d_gene: NA
abundance: few
j_gene: TRBJ1-3
v_gene: TRBV5-1
CDR3nt: TGCGCCAGCAGCTTGTATGACAGTGGAAACACCATATATTTT
CDR3aa: CASSLYDSGNTIYF

d_gene: NA
abundance: NA
j_gene: TRBJ1-2
v_gene: TRBV7-9
CDR3nt: TGTGCCAGCAGCTTTACGGGGTCGGTCTATGGCTACACCTTC
CDR3aa: CASSFTGSVYGYTF

d_gene: TRBD2
abundance: NA
j_gene: TRBJ2-5
v_gene: TRBV11-2
CDR3nt: TGTGCCAGCAGCTCGCGACCTAAACTAGCGGGATCGTACCAAGAGACCCAGTACTTC
CDR3aa: CASSSRPKLAGSYQETQYF

d_gene: NA
abundance: NA
j_gene: TRBJ2-5
v_gene: TRBV7-2
CDR3nt: TGTGCCAGCAGCCCCCGATACGGGCAAGAGACCCAGTACTTC
CDR3aa: CASSPRYGQETQYF

d_gene: TRBD1
abundance: NA
j_gene: TRBJ1-1
v_gene: TRBV3-1/TRBV3-2
CDR3nt: TGTGCCAGCAGACGACAGGGGGCCCAGGGGACTGAAGCTTTCTTT
CDR3aa: CASRRQGAQGTEAFF

d_gene: NA
abundance: NA
j_gene: TRBJ2-7
v_gene: TRBV4-2
CDR3nt: TGTGCCAGCAGCCCCCGGACAGCTAGCTCCTACGAGCAGTACTTC
CDR3aa: CASSPRTASSYEQYF

d_gene: TRBD2
abundance: NA
j_gene: TRBJ2-1
v_gene: TRBV9
CDR3nt: TGTGCCAGCAGCACGACTAGCGGGAACCACAATGAGCAGTTCTTC
CDR3aa: CASSTTSGNHNEQFF

d_gene: TRBD2
abundance: once
j_gene: TRBJ2-1
v_gene: TRBV30
CDR3nt: TGTGCAGGGGAGGGCTATAGCGAGCAGTTCTTC
CDR3aa: CAGEGYSEQFF

d_gene: NA
abundance: NA
j_gene: TRBJ1-3
v_gene: TRBV4-1
CDR3nt: TGCGCCAGCAGCCTTGGGCAGGGAAACACCATATATTTT
CDR3aa: CASSLGQGNTIYF

d_gene: TRBD2
abundance: NA
j_gene: TRBJ2-3
v_gene: TRBV9
CDR3nt: TGTGCCAGCAGCCCAAGGGCGGGAGGAGGAGATACGCAGTATTTT
CDR3aa: CASSPRAGGGDTQYF

d_gene: NA
abundance: NA
j_gene: TRBJ2-6
v_gene: TRBV28
CDR3nt: TGTGCCAGCAAGAGGCCCTCTGGGGCCAACGTCCTGACTTTC
CDR3aa: CASKRPSGANVLTF

d_gene: TRBD1
abundance: once
j_gene: TRBJ1-2
v_gene: TRBV27
CDR3nt: TGTGCCAGCAGTTCCCTCGGACAGGGCGACTATGGCTACACCTTC
CDR3aa: CASSSLGQGDYGYTF

d_gene: TRBD1
abundance: NA
j_gene: TRBJ2-7
v_gene: TRBV9
CDR3nt: TGTGCCAGCAGCGTAGAACCGGGACAGAACTACGAGCAGTACTTC
CDR3aa: CASSVEPGQNYEQYF

d_gene: NA
abundance: few
j_gene: TRBJ1-4
v_gene: TRBV6-1
CDR3nt: TGTGCCAGCAGTGAATTGGGGGGACGGACAAATGAAAAACTGTTTTTT
CDR3aa: CASSELGGRTNEKLFF

d_gene: NA
abundance: NA
j_gene: TRBJ1-4
v_gene: TRBV15
CDR3nt: TGTGCCACCAGCAGGAGGACAGCAACTAATGAAAAACTGTTTTTT
CDR3aa: CATSRRTATNEKLFF

d_gene: TRBD1
abundance: NA
j_gene: TRBJ1-5
v_gene: TRBV6-5
CDR3nt: TGTGCCAGCAGTAACAGGGGGTATCAGCCCCAGCATTTT
CDR3aa: CASSNRGYQPQHF

d_gene: NA
abundance: NA
j_gene: TRBJ1-2
v_gene: TRBV7-3
CDR3nt: TGTGCCAGCAGCGCTGACACCTATGGCTACACCTTC
CDR3aa: CASSADTYGYTF

d_gene: NA
abundance: NA
j_gene: TRBJ2-7
v_gene: TRBV5-6
CDR3nt: TGTGCCAGCAGCCACTACCCTTACGAGCAGTACTTC
CDR3aa: CASSHYPYEQYF

d_gene: NA
abundance: NA
j_gene: TRBJ1-1
v_gene: TRBV7-6
CDR3nt: TGTGCCAGCAGCTTAGGATCGGGCACTGAAGCTTTCTTT
CDR3aa: CASSLGSGTEAFF

d_gene: NA
abundance: NA
j_gene: TRBJ1-2
v_gene: TRBV28
CDR3nt: TGTGCCAGCAGCCAAGGGGGGGGCGTTAGCTATGGCTACACCTTC
CDR3aa: CASSQGGGVSYGYTF

d_gene: NA
abundance: NA
j_gene: TRBJ2-3
v_gene: TRBV5-4
CDR3nt: TGTGCCAGCAGCAAGGGAGGCCATACGCAGTATTTT
CDR3aa: CASSKGGHTQYF

d_gene: NA
abundance: few
j_gene: TRBJ1-1
v_gene: TRBV11-2
CDR3nt: TGTGCCAGCAGCCCAGCGGAGGGCCTAATGAACACTGAAGCTTTCTTT
CDR3aa: CASSPAEGLMNTEAFF